The rows below give T cell receptor beta chains drawn from one sample of a study of cytomegalovirus exposure and HLA in healthy donors. Sequenced by immunoSEQ multiplex PCR; TCRdb stores in-frame clones only, minus some. The sample consists of under 150,000 clones, roughly 90% of them appearing once. Material for sequencing was PBMCs. The origin of the receptors is a young woman in good health and CMV-seronegative. Both conserved end residues are part of each CDR3. Each record gives: V gene, clone size, J gene, D gene, CDR3 protein, CDR3 DNA. A D gene is named only where the DNA matches it firmly. Not all rows give a size; the values are once, few, many and, for expanded clones, a class.

>TRBV19|-|TRBJ1-2|TRBD1
CASSTPPGQGLRGYTF
TGTGCCAGTAGTACTCCTCCGGGACAGGGACTCCGTGGCTACACCTTC
>TRBV2|few|TRBJ1-2|-
CATTVSRGYTF
TGTGCCACTACTGTGTCGCGCGGCTACACCTTC
>TRBV4-1|-|TRBJ1-5|TRBD1
CASSQEGQPYNQPQHF
TGCGCCAGCAGCCAAGAGGGACAGCCTTACAATCAGCCCCAGCATTTT
>TRBV27|-|TRBJ2-7|TRBD1
CAAGTATSYEQYF
TGTGCCGCCGGGACAGCTACCTCCTACGAGCAGTACTTC
>TRBV28|-|TRBJ1-2|TRBD1
CASRGTAQGYGYTF
TGTGCCAGCAGAGGGACAGCCCAGGGCTATGGCTACACCTTC
>TRBV4-3|-|TRBJ1-1|-
CASSQQRYTEAFF
TGCGCCAGCAGCCAACAGCGATACACTGAAGCTTTCTTT
>TRBV5-1|-|TRBJ1-4|-
CASSSLEGSPKLFF
TGCGCCAGCTCATCCCTCGAGGGCAGCCCAAAACTGTTTTTT
>TRBV29-1|-|TRBJ2-7|TRBD2
CSVEGTSGGAYEQYF
TGCAGCGTTGAAGGGACTAGCGGGGGGGCCTACGAGCAGTACTTC
>TRBV5-6|-|TRBJ1-6|TRBD1
CASSLHGTGLSPLHF
TGTGCCAGCAGCTTGCATGGGACAGGGCTGTCACCCCTCCACTTT
>TRBV6-1|-|TRBJ1-1|-
CASSERETSEAFF
TGTGCCAGCAGTGAACGGGAAACCTCTGAAGCTTTCTTT
>TRBV4-1|few|TRBJ2-3|TRBD2
CASSQVPSGGAATRDTQYF
TGCGCCAGCAGCCAAGTACCTAGCGGGGGGGCCGCTACTAGGGATACGCAGTATTTT
>TRBV11-3|-|TRBJ2-2|-
CASSLIVSGELFF
TGTGCCAGCAGCTTAATAGTTTCCGGGGAGCTGTTTTTT
>TRBV4-1|-|TRBJ2-7|TRBD1
CASSQRTGGYEQYF
TGCGCCAGCAGCCAAAGGACAGGGGGTTACGAGCAGTACTTC
>TRBV28|-|TRBJ2-1|-
CASSLVAGATYNEQFF
TGTGCCAGCAGTTTAGTCGCGGGGGCAACCTACAATGAGCAGTTCTTC
>TRBV5-8|-|TRBJ2-1|TRBD2
CASSLPKTSGRAGKQFF
TGTGCCAGCAGCCTGCCAAAGACTAGCGGGAGGGCCGGGAAGCAGTTCTTC
>TRBV9|-|TRBJ1-2|TRBD1
CASSTRTGPREEMRCYTF
TGTGCCAGCAGCACCCGGACAGGGCCCAGGGAGGAGATGAGATGCTACACCTTC
>TRBV9|-|TRBJ2-3|TRBD2
CASSVGTSGLSTDTQYF
TGTGCCAGCAGCGTAGGGACTAGCGGGCTTAGCACAGATACGCAGTATTTT
>TRBV30|-|TRBJ1-6|TRBD1
CAWSLDRGGSYNSPLHF
TGTGCCTGGAGTTTGGACAGGGGGGGTTCCTATAATTCACCCCTCCACTTT
>TRBV30|-|TRBJ2-7|TRBD2
CAWSSGTNYEQYF
TGTGCCTGGAGTTCCGGGACTAATTACGAGCAGTACTTC
>TRBV6-5|-|TRBJ1-1|-
CASSHTYGRATEAFF
TGTGCCAGCAGCCATACCTACGGGAGGGCTACTGAAGCTTTCTTT
>TRBV30|-|TRBJ2-7|-
CAWGTILGGEQYF
TGTGCCTGGGGGACGATTTTGGGGGGCGAGCAGTACTTC
>TRBV19|-|TRBJ2-7|TRBD1
CASSPRDRATYEQYF
TGTGCCAGTAGCCCCCGGGACAGGGCGACCTACGAGCAGTACTTC
>TRBV19|-|TRBJ1-3|TRBD1
CATYSQGAGNTIYF
TGTGCCACCTACTCACAGGGGGCTGGAAACACCATATATTTT
>TRBV28|-|TRBJ1-5|-
CAIPGAPNQPQHF
TGTGCCATCCCAGGGGCACCGAATCAGCCCCAGCATTTT
>TRBV7-9|-|TRBJ2-4|TRBD1
CASSHRGPNIQYF
TGTGCCAGCAGCCACAGGGGGCCAAACATTCAGTACTTC
>TRBV6-5|-|TRBJ2-7|TRBD2
CASSYSTSGSYEQYF
TGTGCCAGCAGTTACTCGACTAGCGGCTCCTACGAGCAGTACTTC
>TRBV6-4|-|TRBJ1-5|-
CASTQTGTFSPYSNQPQHF
TGTGCCAGCACCCAGACCGGGACATTCAGCCCTTATAGCAATCAGCCCCAGCATTTT
>TRBV11-3|-|TRBJ2-5|TRBD1
CASSLEDRGRSETQYF
TGTGCCAGCAGCTTAGAGGACAGGGGGCGGTCGGAGACCCAGTACTTC
>TRBV14|many|TRBJ1-5|-
CASRHTGLSVRVSNQPQHF
TGTGCCAGCAGACATACGGGACTTTCAGTTAGGGTTAGCAATCAGCCCCAGCATTTT